Presented here are 22 T cell receptor beta chains from one specimen sequenced in a study of T cell clonality in common variable immunodeficiency. Findings and limits, study-wide: Fewer deletions and N-nucleotide insertions were reportedly seen in common variable immunodeficiency TCR beta sequences.

The antigens of these receptors remain unknown. Clones were read by immunoSEQ multiplex PCR, and TCRdb kept only the in-frame ones, dropping some. Observed in the sample are about 15,000 clones, none of them singletons. The sequencing sample was made of peripheral blood mononuclear cells. These TCRs come from a human donor with common variable immunodeficiency.

This clone was detected a few times. The read ends 3 residues before the CDR3 terminus; that terminus is restored from the germline J gene. The V and J genes are TRBV6-2 or TRBV6-3 and TRBJ2-3; D is possibly TRBD1 (7 bases). Trimming stripped 0 bases from V and 4 bases from J, with 17 bases between. This CDR3 has 17 residues. Germline lookup yields CDR1 MNHEY and CDR2 SVGEGT. The covered CDR3 bases are TGTGCCAGCAGTTACTCTTCGACAGGGCGGGGCGCAGATACG. This encodes CASSYSSTGRGADT. The full-length CDR3 reads as CASSYSSTGRGADTQYF.

Details on this clone: The read stops 3 residues short of the end of the CDR3; the missing end is completed from the germline J gene. The V call is TRBV7-2, the J call TRBJ2-7; TRBD1 is a possible D gene (6 bases). The CDR3 spans 14 residues. V lost 3 bases to trimming and J lost 6 bases, with 15 bases between them. CDR1 and CDR2 from the germline V gene are SGHTA and FQGNSA. The CDR3 spells CASSLSRDIAEQYF. The CDR3 DNA, read in part, is TGTGCCAGCAGCTTGTCCCGGGACATTGCCGAG.

In regard to this clone: The sequence runs out 3 residues before the end of the CDR3; the remainder is reconstructed from the germline J gene. The V and J genes are TRBV2 and TRBJ2-5, with a tentative D call TRBD1 (6 bases). Trimming pared 6 bases from V and 0 bases from J, leaving 11 bases between. Per the germline V gene, CDR1 is SNHLY and CDR2 is FYNNEI. The CDR3 has 14 residues. The DNA read from the CDR3 is TGTGCCAGCAGAAAAACAGGGAACCAAGAGACC. This codes for CASRKTGNQET. The CDR3, in full, reads CASRKTGNQETQYF.

Note on this clone: The DNA ends 3 residues before the CDR3 does, and the rest of the CDR3 is filled in from the germline J gene. The chain is built from TRBV18 and TRBJ2-7, with D possibly being TRBD1 or TRBD2 (8 bases each). This CDR3 is built from 16 residues. The germline V and J ends were trimmed by 2 bases and 3 bases, with 17 bases remaining between them. Germline loops: CDR1 KGHSH, CDR2 LQKENI. CDR3 DNA, as far as it was read: TGTGCCAGCTCACCAGAAATAGCGGGACAGGTCTACGAG. Translation: CASSPEIAGQVYE. The whole CDR3 reads CASSPEIAGQVYEQYF.

This clone was seen many times. Coverage ceases 3 residues before the CDR3 finishes, and the germline J gene fills in the end. The V and J genes are TRBV7-8 and TRBJ1-1, with D perhaps matching TRBD1 (6 bases). The germline V and J ends were trimmed by 5 bases and 0 bases, with 16 bases remaining between them. Germline V gene lookup returns CDR1 SGHVS and CDR2 FQNEAQ. The CDR3 spans 16 residues. The CDR3 spells CASSPTGGIMNTEAFF. Incomplete CDR3 DNA: TGTGCCAGCAGCCCAACGGGGGGCATTATGAACACTGAA.

This clone has a count of ten or more. The read ends 3 residues early relative to the CDR3; the germline J gene fills the gap. The chain employs TRBV5-4 and TRBJ1-1, with 7 bases lining up with TRBD1. The germline V gene encodes CDR1 SGHNT and CDR2 YYREEE (reference sequence). With V trimmed by 3 bases and J by 4 bases, 9 bases remained unmatched. The CDR3 consists of 15 residues. CDR3 DNA, as far as it was read: TGTGCCAGCAGCTACCGACAGGGAGGCTTCACTGAA. Translation gives CASSYRQGGFTE. The whole CDR3 protein reads CASSYRQGGFTEAFF.

In the case of this clone: Read data end 3 residues before the CDR3 end; the end is taken from the germline J gene. The V and J genes are TRBV2 and TRBJ2-1, with D unclear. V was trimmed by 4 bases and J by 0 bases, leaving 10 bases between them. CDR1 and CDR2 from the germline V gene are SNHLY and FYNNEI. The CDR3 contains 15 residues. The CDR3 DNA, read in part, is TGTGCCAGCAGTGCAACAGCCTACTCCTACAATGAG. Protein sequence: CASSATAYSYNE. The complete CDR3 protein is CASSATAYSYNEQFF.

The covered CDR3 bases are TGTGCCAGTAGGGCCGGGACTAGCTTATCCGATGAG. It translates to CASRAGTSLSDE. The whole CDR3 region reads CASRAGTSLSDEQFF. The V call is TRBV19, the J call TRBJ2-1; 9 bases align to TRBD2. The read is 3 residues too short to cover the CDR3 end, so that end is filled in from the germline J gene. The V gene end was trimmed by 6 bases and the J gene end by 8 bases; junction bases not matched to a gene: 11. The CDR3 runs to 15 residues. Germline values: CDR1 LNHDA, CDR2 SQIVND (reference sequence).

This clone occurred a few times. The read halts 3 residues ahead of the CDR3 end, with the missing end drawn from the germline J gene. The J gene is TRBJ2-2, the V gene TRBV7-9; TRBD1 aligns across 10 bases. J lost 5 bases, V lost 5 bases, and 5 bases had no gene match. Germline-derived CDR1 and CDR2 are SEHNR and FQNEAQ (reference sequence). CDR3 length: 15 residues. Incomplete CDR3 DNA: TGTGCCAGCAGCCGGGACAGGGGACTTACCGGGGAG. It yields the protein CASSRDRGLTGE. The full CDR3 sequence reads CASSRDRGLTGELFF. Full variable domain (rest looked up from reference TRBV7-9 and TRBJ2-2): DTGVSQNPRHKITKRGQNVTFRCDPISEHNRLYWYRQTLGQGPEFLTYFQNEAQLEKSRLLSDRFSAERPKGSFSTLEIQRTEQGDSAMYLCASSRDRGLTGELFFGEGSRLTVL.

This clone was detected ten times or more. The read terminates 3 residues before the CDR3 end, so the remaining end is supplied by the germline J gene. V usage is TRBV18 and J usage is TRBJ2-6; TRBD2 aligns across 11 bases. The CDR3 runs 18 residues. Germline V gene sequence: CDR1 KGHSH, CDR2 LQKENI. Trimming cost V 3 bases and J 0 bases; bases outside gene matches: 4. Incomplete CDR3 DNA: TGTGCCAGCTCACCGACTAGCGGGGCCTACTCTGGGGCCAACGTC. Translation gives CASSPTSGAYSGANV. The full-length CDR3 reads as CASSPTSGAYSGANVLTF.

Worth noting for this clone: The read terminates 3 residues ahead of where the CDR3 ends, so the germline J gene completes it. This chain uses TRBV18 with TRBJ1-2; 12 bases are shared with TRBD1. The ends lost 4 bases at V and 4 bases at J; junction bases unmatched: 13. The CDR3 spans 18 residues. Germline CDR1 reads KGHSH; CDR2 reads LQKENI. The CDR3 region is CASSLTTGTGGASYGYTF. The DNA read from the CDR3 is TGTGCCAGCTCACTAACTACCGGGACAGGGGGCGCGAGCTATGGC.

This clone has a handful of counts. The missing CDR3 end, 3 residues past where the read stops, is filled in from the germline J gene. This chain uses TRBV6-2 or TRBV6-3 with TRBJ2-7; tentative D call: TRBD1 (6 bases). Germline V gene data show CDR1 as MNHEY and CDR2 as SVGEGT. CDR3 length: 12 amino acids. V was shortened by 7 bases and J by 0 bases, with 7 bases between the two germline ends. The covered CDR3 bases are TGTGCCAGCAAGACAGGCTCCTACGAG. Translating it yields CASKTGSYE. The complete CDR3 reads CASKTGSYEQYF.

Details on this clone: Read data end 3 residues before the CDR3 end; the end is taken from the germline J gene. The J gene is TRBJ1-1, the V gene TRBV19; a possible D gene is TRBD1 (5 bases). This CDR3 comprises 18 residues. Germline V gene lookup returns CDR1 LNHDA and CDR2 SQIVND (reference sequence). V was trimmed by 6 bases and J by 0 bases, leaving 23 bases between them. The CDR3 spells CASSVSGPIGGMNTEAFF. Partial CDR3 DNA: TGTGCCAGTAGCGTTTCGGGGCCCATCGGGGGGATGAACACTGAA.

This clone was observed a few times. The observed sequence ends 3 residues before the CDR3 terminus, with the missing tail filled in from the germline J gene. This sequence joins TRBV18 and TRBJ2-7, with TRBD1 as a possible D gene (6 bases). V dropped 3 bases and J dropped 2 bases, with 11 bases sitting between them. CDR3 length: 14 amino acids. Germline loops: CDR1 KGHSH, CDR2 LQKENI. The CDR3 protein is CASSPARGAYEQYF. The CDR3 bases that were read are TGTGCCAGCTCACCGGCCAGGGGAGCCTACGAG. Using reference TRBV18 and TRBJ2-7 for the parts outside the CDR3, the full variable domain is NAGVMQNPRHLVRRRGQEARLRCSPMKGHSHVYWYRQLPEEGLKFMVYLQKENIIDESGMPKERFSAEFPKEGPSILRIQQVVRGDSAAYFCASSPARGAYEQYFGPGTRLTVT.

Turning to this clone: The read ends 3 residues early relative to the CDR3; the germline J gene fills the gap. This chain connects TRBV2 to TRBJ2-1; 9 positions agree with TRBD1. The CDR3 consists of 14 residues. The J segment lost 8 bases and the V segment lost 7 bases, leaving 9 bases of the junction unmatched. Germline-derived CDR1 and CDR2 are SNHLY and FYNNEI. The chain's CDR3 is CASTPGQGIYEQFF. The covered CDR3 bases are TGTGCCAGCACTCCCGGACAGGGGATTTATGAG.

This clone was counted a few times. The CDR3 protein is CASSRGYQETQYF. The sequenced part of the CDR3 DNA is TGTGCCAGCAGCCGCGGGTACCAAGAGACC. This sequence joins TRBV7-2 and TRBJ2-5; D may be TRBD2 (5 bases). The CDR3 goes on 3 residues after the read ends, and that part is filled in from the germline J gene. V was shortened by 5 bases and J by 0 bases, with 7 bases between the two germline ends. This CDR3 region has 13 residues. Germline values: CDR1 SGHTA, CDR2 FQGNSA.

About this clone itself: The read ends 3 residues early relative to the CDR3; the germline J gene fills the gap. V is TRBV5-1 and J is TRBJ2-1; 12 nucleotides align to TRBD1. This CDR3 spans 16 amino acids. V shed 2 bases, J shed 9 bases, and the junction held 9 bases outside the gene matches. CDR1 and CDR2 from the germline V gene are SGHRS and YFSETQ. Incomplete CDR3 DNA: TGCGCCAGCAGCTTAGGTTTGCGGGACAGGGGGCGTGAG. Protein sequence: CASSLGLRDRGRE. The entire CDR3 reads CASSLGLRDRGREQFF. The full variable domain, with the rest looked up from reference TRBV5-1 and TRBJ2-1, is KAGVTQTPRYLIKTRGQQVTLSCSPISGHRSVSWYQQTPGQGLQFLFEYFSETQRNKGNFPGRFSGRQFSNSRSEMNVSTLELGDSALYLCASSLGLRDRGREQFFGPGTRLTVL.

This clone was found many times. The read ends 3 residues early relative to the CDR3; the germline J gene fills the gap. This sequence joins TRBV7-2 and TRBJ2-1, with TRBD2 identical over 8 bases. CDR1 and CDR2 (germline): SGHTA, FQGNSA. This CDR3 is built from 15 residues. Trimming at V came to 4 bases and at J to 5 bases, leaving 7 bases not matched to a gene. CDR3 loop: CASSSISGGHNEQFF. Partial CDR3 DNA: TGTGCCAGCAGCTCCATAAGCGGGGGCCACAATGAG.

About this clone: The CDR3 end falls 3 residues outside the read, so it is completed with the germline J gene. The V gene is TRBV19, the J gene TRBJ2-2; D gene unclear. The CDR3 contains 14 residues. Trimming left V 6 bases short and J 4 bases short, with 12 bases between. CDR1 is LNHDA and CDR2 is SQIVND in the germline V gene (reference sequence). This CDR3 reads CASSATGFTGELFF. Partial CDR3 DNA: TGTGCCAGTAGCGCAACCGGGTTCACCGGGGAG.

Points on this clone: The read ends 3 residues early relative to the CDR3; the germline J gene fills the gap. The J gene is TRBJ2-5, the V gene TRBV19; TRBD1 matches at 9 bases. The junction had 5 bases not matched to a gene; V was cut back by 4 bases and J by 5 bases. The germline CDR1 and CDR2 sequences are LNHDA and SQIVND (reference sequence). The CDR3 has 14 amino acids. The covered CDR3 bases are TGTGCCAGTAGTACCCGGACAGGGGTGGAGACC. It encodes CASSTRTGVET. The complete CDR3 sequence is CASSTRTGVETQYF.

This clone turned up a few times. The read stops 3 residues short of the end of the CDR3; the missing end is completed from the germline J gene. The chain is built from TRBV5-1 and TRBJ2-7, with 7 nucleotides matching TRBD1. Trimming at V came to 3 bases and at J to 0 bases, leaving 3 bases not matched to a gene. Germline V gene data show CDR1 as SGHRS and CDR2 as YFSETQ. This CDR3 has 14 amino acids. CDR3 loop: CASSYQGVSYEQYF. CDR3 DNA, as far as it was read: TGCGCCAGCAGCTACCAGGGGGTCTCCTACGAG.

On this clone: The read terminates 3 residues ahead of where the CDR3 ends, so the germline J gene completes it. This rearrangement joins TRBV7-9 to TRBJ2-1; 9 bases fit TRBD2. With 2 bases clipped from V and 6 bases from J, the junction kept 5 bases outside the gene matches. The V gene's germline CDR1 is SEHNR and CDR2 FQNEAQ (reference sequence). The CDR3 consists of 15 residues. CDR3 region: CASSLSGTSPNEQFF. The sequenced CDR3 bases are TGTGCCAGCAGCTTATCCGGGACTAGCCCCAATGAG. Together with reference TRBV7-9 and TRBJ2-1, the CDR3 gives the full variable domain: DTGVSQNPRHKITKRGQNVTFRCDPISEHNRLYWYRQTLGQGPEFLTYFQNEAQLEKSRLLSDRFSAERPKGSFSTLEIQRTEQGDSAMYLCASSLSGTSPNEQFFGPGTRLTVL.